These T cell receptor beta chains were read from a single sample in a study of shared clonotypes between healthy human individuals. This table comes from immunoSEQ multiplex PCR, and its TCRdb copy is limited to in-frame clones, with some not included. In the table there are approximately 980,000 clones, roughly 72% of which are singletons. Material for sequencing was memory CD4+ T cells sorted from blood. The source of these receptors is a young man in good health. CDR3s leave out the opening cysteine and the closing phenylalanine or tryptophan. Clone size is given for some rows only: seen once, a few or many times, or a class if the clone is expanded.

j_gene: TRBJ1-5; v_gene: TRBV6-4; abundance: .; len: 16; CDR3aa: ASSDSQREAYSNQPQH
j_gene: TRBJ1-5; v_gene: TRBV7-6; abundance: .; len: 13; CDR3aa: ASSQIPGPSQPQH
j_gene: TRBJ1-1; v_gene: TRBV18; abundance: .; len: 12; CDR3aa: ASSPAGGYTEAF
j_gene: TRBJ2-1; v_gene: TRBV5-4; abundance: .; len: 13; CDR3aa: ASSPQTDRDNEQF
j_gene: TRBJ2-5; v_gene: TRBV7-9; abundance: .; len: 12; CDR3aa: ASSLVQGKETQY
j_gene: TRBJ1-5; v_gene: TRBV25-1; abundance: .; len: 13; CDR3aa: ASSESGNVAQPQH
j_gene: TRBJ2-1; v_gene: TRBV4-1; abundance: .; len: 15; CDR3aa: ASSQYTSGALYNEQF
j_gene: TRBJ2-1; v_gene: TRBV19; abundance: many; len: 13; CDR3aa: ASSIVGGRTNEQF
j_gene: TRBJ2-3; v_gene: TRBV28; abundance: once; len: 13; CDR3aa: ASSSDSISTDTQY
j_gene: TRBJ1-1; v_gene: TRBV2; abundance: .; len: 12; CDR3aa: ASSIGTGVTEAF